This T cell receptor (beta chain) is from a study of blood T cell repertoires in COVID-19. The length of the CDR3 is 13 residues. Germline CDR1 and CDR2: LNHDA and SQIVND (reference sequence). Trimming pared 7 bases from V and 6 bases from J, leaving 15 bases between. Study processing details: Amplification of reference gene primers provided the estimated nucleated cell counts. Method: immunoSEQ multiplex PCR; TCRdb's copy keeps in-frame clones and lacks some. V and J calls and clone size are copied from that table; D and trimming were computed from the DNA. The sample yields tens of thousands of clones, roughly 86% seen once.

Sequencing was carried out using peripheral blood. This clonotype originated in a human donor with active COVID-19. The donor label of this sample is uncertain. This chain links TRBV19 with TRBJ1-1; possible D gene TRBD1, 5 bases. As DNA, the CDR3 is TGTGCCAGTACTCAGGGTAAGCTTCCTGAAGCTTTCTTT. Amino acid sequence: CASTQGKLPEAFF. Combining the CDR3 with reference TRBV19 and TRBJ1-1 gives the whole variable domain DGGITQSPKYLFRKEGQNVTLSCEQNLNHDAMYWYRQDPGQGLRLIYYSQIVNDFQKGDIAEGYSVSREKKESFPLTVTSAQKNPTAFYLCASTQGKLPEAFFGQGTRLTVV.